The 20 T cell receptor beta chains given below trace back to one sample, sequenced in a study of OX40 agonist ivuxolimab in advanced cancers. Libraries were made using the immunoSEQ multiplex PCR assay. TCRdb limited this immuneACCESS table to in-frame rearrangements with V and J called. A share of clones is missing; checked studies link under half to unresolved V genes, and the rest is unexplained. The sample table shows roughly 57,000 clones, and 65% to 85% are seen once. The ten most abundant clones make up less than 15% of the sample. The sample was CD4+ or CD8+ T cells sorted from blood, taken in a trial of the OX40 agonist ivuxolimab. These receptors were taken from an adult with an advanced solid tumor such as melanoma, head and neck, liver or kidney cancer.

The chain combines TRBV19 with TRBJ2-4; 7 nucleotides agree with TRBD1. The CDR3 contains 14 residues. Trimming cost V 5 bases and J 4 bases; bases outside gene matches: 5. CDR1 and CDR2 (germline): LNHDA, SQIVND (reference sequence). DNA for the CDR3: TGTGCCAGTAGTGATCCGGGACAGAAAAACATTCAGTACTTC. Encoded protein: CASSDPGQKNIQYF.

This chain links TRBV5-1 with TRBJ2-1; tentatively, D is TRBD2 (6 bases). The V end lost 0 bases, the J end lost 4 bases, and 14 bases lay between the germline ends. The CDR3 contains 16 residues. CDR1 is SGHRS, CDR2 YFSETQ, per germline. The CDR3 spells CASSLVAGLAYNEQFF. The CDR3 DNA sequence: TGCGCCAGCAGCTTGGTGGCGGGACTTGCATACAATGAGCAGTTCTTC.

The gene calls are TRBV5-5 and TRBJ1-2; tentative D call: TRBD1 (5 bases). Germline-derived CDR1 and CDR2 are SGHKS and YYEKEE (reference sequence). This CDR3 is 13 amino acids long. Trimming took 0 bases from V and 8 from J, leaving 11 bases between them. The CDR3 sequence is CASSLGYQGGYTF. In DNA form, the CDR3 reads TGTGCCAGCAGCTTGGGTTATCAGGGCGGCTACACCTTC.

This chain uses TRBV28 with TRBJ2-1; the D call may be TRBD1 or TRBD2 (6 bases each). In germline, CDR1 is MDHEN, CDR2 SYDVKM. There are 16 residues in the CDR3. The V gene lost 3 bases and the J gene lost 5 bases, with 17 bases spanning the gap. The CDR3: CASSLRGQGRNNEQFF. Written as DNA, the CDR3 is TGTGCCAGCAGTTTGCGCGGGCAGGGGAGGAACAATGAGCAGTTCTTC.

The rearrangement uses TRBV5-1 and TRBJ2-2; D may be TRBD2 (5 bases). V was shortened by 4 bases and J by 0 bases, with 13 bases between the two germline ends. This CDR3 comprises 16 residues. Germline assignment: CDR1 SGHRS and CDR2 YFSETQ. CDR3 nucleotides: TGCGCCAGCAGCATACACGGGGAGCCGAACACCGGGGAGCTGTTTTTT. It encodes CASSIHGEPNTGELFF.

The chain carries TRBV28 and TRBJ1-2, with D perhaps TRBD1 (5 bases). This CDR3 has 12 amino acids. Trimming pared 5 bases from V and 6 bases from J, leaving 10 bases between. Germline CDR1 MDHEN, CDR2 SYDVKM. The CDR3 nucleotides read TGTGCCAGCAGTATGACAGTAAATGGCTACACCTTC. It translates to CASSMTVNGYTF.

CDR3 in amino acids: CASSPGTGITEAFF. As DNA, the CDR3 is TGTGCCAGCAGCCCCGGGACAGGGATCACTGAAGCTTTCTTT. This rearrangement joins TRBV9 to TRBJ1-1; 9 nucleotides agree with TRBD1. Germline CDR1 and CDR2: SGDLS and YYNGEE. With V trimmed by 4 bases and J by 4 bases, 5 bases remained unmatched. The CDR3 totals 14 residues.

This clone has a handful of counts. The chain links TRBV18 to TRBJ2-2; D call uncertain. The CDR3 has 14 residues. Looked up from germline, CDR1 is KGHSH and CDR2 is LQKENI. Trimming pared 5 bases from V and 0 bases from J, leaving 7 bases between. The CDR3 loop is CASSGSTNTGELFF. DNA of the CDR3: TGTGCCAGCTCAGGGTCCACGAACACCGGGGAGCTGTTTTTT.

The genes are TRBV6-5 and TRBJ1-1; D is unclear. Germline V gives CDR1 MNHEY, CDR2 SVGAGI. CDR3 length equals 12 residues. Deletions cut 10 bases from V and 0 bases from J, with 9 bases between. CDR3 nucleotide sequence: TGTGCCACAGGACGGTTGAACACTGAAGCTTTCTTT. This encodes CATGRLNTEAFF.

CDR3 bases: TGTGCCAGCAGTGAAACAGGGTCAGGGGGCTACACCTTC. Translation gives CASSETGSGGYTF. The chain joins TRBV6-1 to TRBJ1-2; perhaps TRBD1 as D (6 bases). This CDR3 is 13 amino acids long. Germline V gives CDR1 MNHNS, CDR2 SASEGT. Deletions cut 2 bases from V and 8 bases from J, with 12 bases between.

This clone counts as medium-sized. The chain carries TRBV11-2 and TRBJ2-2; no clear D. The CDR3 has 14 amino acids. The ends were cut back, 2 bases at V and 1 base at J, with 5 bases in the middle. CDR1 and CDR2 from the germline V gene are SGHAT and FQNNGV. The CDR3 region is CASSLMGNTGELFF. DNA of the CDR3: TGTGCCAGCAGCTTAATGGGGAACACCGGGGAGCTGTTTTTT.

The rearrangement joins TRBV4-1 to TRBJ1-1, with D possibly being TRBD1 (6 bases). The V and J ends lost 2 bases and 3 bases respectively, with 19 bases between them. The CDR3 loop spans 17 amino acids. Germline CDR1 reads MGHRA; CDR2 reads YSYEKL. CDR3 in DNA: TGCGCCAGCAGCCAACCAGTATCGGGGGCGCGGGACACTGAAGCTTTCTTT. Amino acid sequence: CASSQPVSGARDTEAFF.

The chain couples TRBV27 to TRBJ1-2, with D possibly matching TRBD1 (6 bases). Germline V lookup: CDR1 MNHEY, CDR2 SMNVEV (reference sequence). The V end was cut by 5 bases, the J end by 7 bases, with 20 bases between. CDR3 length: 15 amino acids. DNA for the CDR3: TGTGCCAGCAGTATAATCGGGACATTAACGGCTGGCTACACCTTC. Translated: CASSIIGTLTAGYTF.

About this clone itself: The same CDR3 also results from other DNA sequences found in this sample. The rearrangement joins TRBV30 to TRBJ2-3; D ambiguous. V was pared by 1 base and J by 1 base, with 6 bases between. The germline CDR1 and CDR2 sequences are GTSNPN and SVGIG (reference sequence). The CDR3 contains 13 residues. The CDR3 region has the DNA TGTGCCTGGAGTGCAGGAGGCACAGATACGCAGTATTTT. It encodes CAWSAGGTDTQYF.

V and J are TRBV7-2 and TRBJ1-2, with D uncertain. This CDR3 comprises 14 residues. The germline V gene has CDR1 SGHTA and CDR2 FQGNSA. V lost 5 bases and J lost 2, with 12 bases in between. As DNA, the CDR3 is TGTGCCAGCAGCCCAGAAGCCGGAAACTATGGCTACACCTTC. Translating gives CASSPEAGNYGYTF.

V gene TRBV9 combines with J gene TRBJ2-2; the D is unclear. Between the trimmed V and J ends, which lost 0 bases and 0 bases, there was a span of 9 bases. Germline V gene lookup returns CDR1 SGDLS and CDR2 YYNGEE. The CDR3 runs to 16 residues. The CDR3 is CASSVAASANTGELFF. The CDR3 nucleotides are TGTGCCAGCAGCGTAGCGGCATCCGCGAACACCGGGGAGCTGTTTTTT.

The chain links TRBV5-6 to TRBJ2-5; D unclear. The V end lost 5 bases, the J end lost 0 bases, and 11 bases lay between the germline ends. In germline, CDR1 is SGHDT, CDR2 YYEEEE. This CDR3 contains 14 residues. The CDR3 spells CASSNGLYQETQYF. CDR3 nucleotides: TGTGCCAGCAGTAACGGCCTGTACCAAGAGACCCAGTACTTC.

CDR3 nucleotides: TGTGCCAGCAGTTTGTCGGTGTTCAAGTATCAGCCCCAGCATTTT. Translating it yields CASSLSVFKYQPQHF. The chain links TRBV28 to TRBJ1-5; D ambiguous. The CDR3 has 15 residues. Germline V gives CDR1 MDHEN, CDR2 SYDVKM. V was trimmed by 3 bases and J by 5 bases, leaving 14 bases between them.

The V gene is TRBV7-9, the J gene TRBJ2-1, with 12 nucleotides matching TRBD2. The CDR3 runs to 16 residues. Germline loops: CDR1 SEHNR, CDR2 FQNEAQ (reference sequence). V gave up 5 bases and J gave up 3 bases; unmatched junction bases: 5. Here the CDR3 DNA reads TGTGCCAGCAGCCCTCGGACTAGCGGGAACTACAATGAGCAGTTCTTC. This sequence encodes CASSPRTSGNYNEQFF.

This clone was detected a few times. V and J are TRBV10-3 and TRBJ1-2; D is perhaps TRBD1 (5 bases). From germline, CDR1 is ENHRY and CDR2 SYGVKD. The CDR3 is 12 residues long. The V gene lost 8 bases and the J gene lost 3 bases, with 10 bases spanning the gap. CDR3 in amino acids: CAISGGDYGYTF. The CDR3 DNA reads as TGTGCCATCTCCGGGGGTGACTATGGCTACACCTTC.